These 7 T cell receptor beta chains came from one sample sequenced in a study of T cells after yellow fever vaccination. TCRdb re-derived calls from the 5' RACE reads in MiXCR, one entry per CDR3 protein. The repertoire holds about 630,000 distinct CDR3 sequences, with 9% to 15% as singletons. Sequences were derived from PBMCs, sampled on the day of the yellow fever booster vaccination. These receptors originate from a young man who received the YFV17D yellow fever vaccine.

Only a few counts were recorded for this clonotype. The V and J genes are TRBV20-1 and TRBJ2-1; 7 nucleotides line up with TRBD2. CDR3 length: 16 amino acids. Germline CDR1 reads DFQATT; CDR2 reads SNEGSKA (reference sequence). The V gene end was trimmed by 3 bases and the J gene end by 5 bases; junction bases not matched to a gene: 13. This CDR3 is CSARRTGLVGDNEQFF. CDR3 DNA: TGCAGTGCTAGGAGAACTGGACTAGTGGGGGACAATGAGCAGTTCTTC.

This clonotype came up a few times. V is TRBV15 and J is TRBJ2-7, with unresolved D. The CDR3 runs to 14 residues. In germline, CDR1 is LNHNV, CDR2 YYDKDF (reference sequence). Trimming removed 0 bases from V and 0 bases from J, with 6 bases in between. The CDR3 here is CATSRDRNSYEQYF. CDR3 coding DNA: TGTGCCACCAGCAGAGACCGCAACTCCTACGAGCAGTACTTC. Full variable domain (rest looked up from reference TRBV15 and TRBJ2-7): DAMVIQNPRYQVTQFGKPVTLSCSQTLNHNVMYWYQQKSSQAPKLLFHYYDKDFNNEADTPDNFQSRRPNTSFCFLDIRSPGLGDTAMYLCATSRDRNSYEQYFGPGTRLTVT.

V usage is TRBV5-1 and J usage is TRBJ2-2; D unclear. CDR3 length: 15 amino acids. The ends were cut back, 4 bases at V and 5 bases at J, with 15 bases in the middle. Germline CDR1 reads SGHRS; CDR2 reads YFSETQ. The DNA for the CDR3 is TGCGCCAGCAGCCGGCGGTCATTAGAAACCGGGGAGCTGTTTTTT. Its protein product is CASSRRSLETGELFF.

This rearrangement joins TRBV5-4 to TRBJ2-3; D tentatively reads TRBD1 or TRBD2 (6 bases each). The CDR3 has 15 amino acids. Trimming cost V 4 bases and J 3 bases, with 15 bases left between them. From germline, CDR1 is SGHNT and CDR2 YYREEE (reference sequence). The CDR3 coding sequence is TGTGCCAGCAGCCTAGGGGGGAGTAGGACAGATACGCAGTATTTT. It encodes CASSLGGSRTDTQYF.

The chain employs TRBV7-2 and TRBJ2-1, with D unclear. Trimming left V 5 bases short and J 5 bases short, with 10 bases between. CDR1 and CDR2 (germline): SGHTA, FQGNSA. There are 13 residues in the CDR3. CDR3 loop: CASSPDNHNEQFF. Here the CDR3 DNA reads TGTGCCAGCAGCCCAGACAATCACAATGAGCAGTTCTTC.

The gene calls are TRBV6-5 and TRBJ2-1; D not certain. Germline V gene sequence: CDR1 MNHEY, CDR2 SVGAGI. The CDR3 runs 11 residues. The V end lost 6 bases, the J end lost 8 bases, and 8 bases lay between the germline ends. The CDR3 nucleotides are TGTGCCAGCAGGTCACTTGATGAGCAGTTCTTC. Residues: CASRSLDEQFF.

The V gene is TRBV6-2 or TRBV6-3, the J gene TRBJ2-2; D may be TRBD1 or TRBD2 (5 bases each). V lost 6 bases and J lost 3, with 14 bases in between. The germline gives CDR1 MNHEY, CDR2 SVGEGT. This CDR3 contains 15 residues. The CDR3 bases are TGTGCCAGCAGCATCGGGACGACCCACACCGGGGAGCTGTTTTTT. Translated, it gives CASSIGTTHTGELFF.